One and the same sample provided the 25 T cell receptor beta chains below, sequenced in a study of T cells in Graves' hyperthyroidism and ophthalmopathy. Amplification yielded TCR beta CDR3 regions, with RNA transcripts as the source. TCR CDR3 regions were first amplified by RT-PCR with HTBI primers. TCRdb re-called the multiplex PCR reads with MiXCR, one entry per CDR3 protein. The table includes about 500,000 distinct CDR3 sequences, 17% detected once. The sequenced material came from blood. Every receptor here comes from a young woman with Graves' ophthalmopathy.

This clonotype was detected ten times or more. The chain joins TRBV28 to TRBJ2-5; D perhaps matches TRBD1 (7 bases). V was clipped by 3 bases and J by 4 bases, with 15 bases between them. Per the germline V gene, CDR1 is MDHEN and CDR2 is SYDVKM. The CDR3 sequence is 15 residues long. The CDR3 is CASSLEGQNRETQYF. The CDR3 DNA follows: TGTGCCAGCAGTTTGGAGGGACAGAACCGAGAGACCCAGTACTTC.

Regarding this clonotype: Since no conserved phenylalanine or tryptophan closes the CDR3, a read error is the likely cause. The chain combines TRBV29-1 with TRBJ1-1; 8 nucleotides agree with TRBD1. The CDR3 is 15 residues long. The germline gives CDR1 SQVTM, CDR2 ANQGSEA. With V trimmed by 7 bases and J by 4 bases, 14 bases remained unmatched. This CDR3 is CSGGPAGGLSTEAFL. CDR3 DNA: TGCAGCGGGGGGCCGGCAGGGGGCTTGAGCACTGAAGCTTTCCTT.

This clonotype was detected ten times or more. The chain has TRBV28 and TRBJ1-6; no clear D. This CDR3 comprises 13 residues. V was clipped by 3 bases and J by 6 bases, with 6 bases between them. CDR1 is MDHEN, CDR2 SYDVKM, per germline. DNA for the CDR3: TGTGCCAGCAGTTTCAGTCCTAATTCACCCCTCCACTTT. Residues: CASSFSPNSPLHF.

The chain is built from TRBV20-1 and TRBJ1-2, with TRBD1 matching 7 bases. The CDR3 spans 13 residues. Trimming took 6 bases from V and 8 from J; bases not matched to a gene: 12. Germline V CDR1 and CDR2: DFQATT, SNEGSKA (reference sequence). The CDR3 DNA is TGCAGTGCCCCCCGGCTAACAGGGGAAGGCTACACCTTC. Encoded protein: CSAPRLTGEGYTF.

Turning to this clonotype: No conserved phenylalanine or tryptophan ends this CDR3, so it is likely a read error. The genes are TRBV30 and TRBJ1-1; 8 positions match TRBD1. Trimming took 2 bases from V and 6 from J; bases not matched to a gene: 5. Germline V lookup: CDR1 GTSNPN, CDR2 SVGIG (reference sequence). The CDR3 has 13 amino acids. The CDR3 DNA is TGTGCCTGGAGTTACCAGGGGGCTGCTGAAGCTTTCCTT. It encodes CAWSYQGAAEAFL.

This clonotype was recorded many times. One junction end does not reproduce the germline sequence, and a read error may be involved. This chain connects TRBV13 to TRBJ1-6; D may be TRBD1 (6 bases). Germline V lookup: CDR1 PRHDT, CDR2 FYEKMQ (reference sequence). The CDR3 runs 14 residues. This chain's CDR3 is CASSIGGVDSPLHF. The CDR3 DNA sequence: TGTGCCAGCAGCATAGGGGGTGTTGATTCACCCCTCCACTTT.

The chain uses TRBV7-2 and TRBJ2-3; D is uncertain. The V and J ends lost 2 bases and 4 bases respectively, with 10 bases between them. The length of the CDR3 is 14 residues. Germline assignment: CDR1 SGHTA and CDR2 FQGNSA. The CDR3 protein is CASSLSGVSDTQYF. The CDR3 coding sequence is TGTGCCAGCAGCTTATCTGGGGTATCAGATACGCAGTATTTT.

This clonotype came up a few times. The V call is TRBV7-2, the J call TRBJ2-1; TRBD1 agrees at 9 bases. With V trimmed by 3 bases and J by 9 bases, 9 bases remained unmatched. The CDR3 length is 15 residues. The V gene's germline CDR1 is SGHTA and CDR2 FQGNSA. The CDR3 nucleotides are TGTGCCAGCAGCTTTAGGTACAGGGGGCACATTGAGCAGTTCTTC. Amino acid sequence: CASSFRYRGHIEQFF.

This clonotype appeared many times. The chain links TRBV20-1 to TRBJ2-1; 7 nucleotides match TRBD1. Germline V gene lookup returns CDR1 DFQATT and CDR2 SNEGSKA (reference sequence). The junction had 3 bases not matched to a gene; V was cut back by 2 bases and J by 2 bases. This CDR3 is built from 14 residues. CDR3 in DNA: TGCAGTGCTAGACCTCAGGGGGCCTACAATGAGCAGTTCTTC. This translates into CSARPQGAYNEQFF.

Concerning this clonotype itself: With a much larger clone just one base away, this may be a read error. The chain carries TRBV28 and TRBJ2-2; unclear D gene. This CDR3 is 16 amino acids long. The germline V gene encodes CDR1 MDHEN and CDR2 SYDVKM. With 1 base removed from V and 0 bases from J, the gap between germline ends came to 9 bases. The CDR3 sequence: CASSLYLRSNTGELFF. Written as DNA, the CDR3 is TGTGCCAGCAGTTTATACCTGCGTTCGAACACCGGGGAGCTGTTTTTT.

This clonotype has only a few counts. J is TRBJ1-1 and V is TRBV6-1, with D perhaps TRBD1 (6 bases). The CDR3 consists of 14 residues. Germline assignment: CDR1 MNHNS and CDR2 SASEGT. V was clipped by 7 bases and J by 0 bases, with 12 bases between them. For the CDR3, the DNA is TGTGCCAGCACCAAACAGGGAATGAACACTGAAGCTTTCTTT. Amino acids: CASTKQGMNTEAFF.

The sample holds many counts of this clonotype. The V and J genes are TRBV6-1 and TRBJ1-5; D gene ambiguous. Germline loops: CDR1 MNHNS, CDR2 SASEGT. The CDR3 is 17 amino acids. V was trimmed by 7 bases and J by 2 bases, leaving 21 bases between them. CDR3 in amino acids: CASTDLVAGGRNQPQHF. DNA of the CDR3: TGTGCCAGCACCGACCTCGTGGCAGGAGGTCGCAATCAGCCCCAGCATTTT.

A few counts support this clonotype. This sequence joins TRBV19 and TRBJ1-5; TRBD1 aligns across 10 bases. CDR3 size: 15 residues. Losses at the gene ends were 5 bases for V and 6 bases for J; bases not matched to a gene: 7. Germline lookup yields CDR1 LNHDA and CDR2 SQIVND (reference sequence). The CDR3 coding sequence is TGTGCCAGTAGTGTGACAGGGGGCAAGGGTCAGCCCCAGCATTTT. Amino acid sequence: CASSVTGGKGQPQHF.

This clonotype was found many times. The chain links TRBV10-3 to TRBJ2-7, with a possible D match to TRBD2 (6 bases). The germline V and J ends were trimmed by 6 bases and 2 bases, with 11 bases remaining between them. The germline V gene encodes CDR1 ENHRY and CDR2 SYGVKD. There are 13 residues in the CDR3. The DNA of the CDR3 is TGTGCCATCAGCGGGACTGGGGCCTACGAGCAGTACTTC. This encodes CAISGTGAYEQYF.

This chain joins TRBV4-1 and TRBJ1-1, with D unclear. V dropped 8 bases and J dropped 4 bases, with 8 bases sitting between them. The CDR3 has 11 amino acids. From germline, CDR1 is MGHRA and CDR2 YSYEKL. The CDR3 nucleotides are TGCGCCAGCTGGAGTGGCACTGAAGCTTTCTTT. Translation: CASWSGTEAFF.

This clonotype was detected a few times. The rearrangement joins TRBV20-1 to TRBJ2-7, with 10 bases lining up with TRBD1. CDR3 size: 14 residues. Germline CDR1 reads DFQATT; CDR2 reads SNEGSKA (reference sequence). With V trimmed by 1 base and J by 5 bases, 5 bases remained unmatched. The CDR3 bases are TGCAGTGCTAGAGGAGTCGGGACAGGGGACGAGCAGTACTTC. The encoded protein is CSARGVGTGDEQYF.

At least ten counts were recorded for this clonotype. The chain links TRBV20-1 to TRBJ2-7; the D gene is possibly TRBD2 (5 bases). V was shortened by 2 bases and J by 0 bases, with 17 bases between the two germline ends. Per germline, CDR1 DFQATT and CDR2 SNEGSKA (reference sequence). The CDR3 is 16 amino acids. The CDR3 spells CSARSGNSGNSYEQYF. CDR3 DNA: TGCAGTGCTAGATCCGGAAACAGCGGAAACTCCTACGAGCAGTACTTC.

This clonotype showed up many times. For the CDR3, the DNA is TGCAGTGCGCCGCATGCCCGGGGCCAAGGGGGTTCACCCCTCCACTTT. Its translation: CSAPHARGQGGSPLHF. The chain couples TRBV20-1 to TRBJ1-6, with D maybe TRBD1 (6 bases). V was cut by 6 bases and J by 9 bases, with 24 bases left in between. From germline, CDR1 is DFQATT and CDR2 SNEGSKA (reference sequence). The CDR3 totals 16 residues.

Ten or more counts support this clonotype. The chain joins TRBV7-9 to TRBJ1-1; 8 bases are shared with TRBD1. CDR1 is SEHNR, CDR2 FQNEAQ, per germline (reference sequence). The CDR3 covers 17 residues. Trimming at V came to 5 bases and at J to 1 base, leaving 12 bases not matched to a gene. CDR3 loop: CASSPRDRIVGNTEAFF. CDR3 coding DNA: TGTGCCAGCAGCCCGAGGGACAGGATCGTCGGGAACACTGAAGCTTTCTTT.

A few counts support this clonotype. V and J are TRBV5-5 and TRBJ2-1, with 11 positions matching TRBD1. The CDR3 has 16 amino acids. V shed 4 bases, J shed 8 bases, and the junction held 11 bases outside the gene matches. The germline CDR1 and CDR2 sequences are SGHKS and YYEKEE (reference sequence). The CDR3 DNA reads TGTGCCAGCAGCCCCCAACCGGGACAGGGGGTATATGAGCAGTTCTTC. Translation gives CASSPQPGQGVYEQFF.

This clonotype was counted a few times. V and J are TRBV20-1 and TRBJ2-7; TRBD2 might be the D (6 bases). The V gene's germline CDR1 is DFQATT and CDR2 SNEGSKA (reference sequence). This CDR3 contains 14 residues. Trimming pared 7 bases from V and 2 bases from J, leaving 18 bases between. The CDR3 sequence: CSVDDGGLTYEQYF. The CDR3 DNA is TGCAGTGTTGATGACGGGGGATTGACCTACGAGCAGTACTTC.

This clonotype was observed a single time. A much bigger clone sits one base away, suggesting this may be a read error. The conserved final phenylalanine or tryptophan is absent from the CDR3, which likely points to a read error. V usage is TRBV12-3 or TRBV12-4 and J usage is TRBJ1-3, with D possibly being TRBD1 (5 bases). V lost 5 bases and J lost 7, with 15 bases in between. This CDR3 is 14 amino acids long. In nucleotides, the CDR3 is TGTGCCAGCAGTCAGAGACAGTCCGGGAACACCATATATCTT. Residues: CASSQRQSGNTIYL.

This clonotype was counted only a few times. The chain joins TRBV27 to TRBJ1-3; D gene uncertain. The germline gives CDR1 MNHEY, CDR2 SMNVEV (reference sequence). V was cut by 3 bases and J by 0 bases, with 6 bases left in between. There are 14 residues in the CDR3. The CDR3 protein is CASSFEASGNTIYF. The CDR3 bases are TGTGCCAGCAGTTTTGAGGCCTCTGGAAACACCATATATTTT.

This clonotype was recorded a few times. The genes are TRBV20-1 and TRBJ2-7; D may correspond to TRBD1 or TRBD2 (5 bases each). Germline CDR1 DFQATT, CDR2 SNEGSKA (reference sequence). V was shortened by 1 base and J by 6 bases, with 22 bases between the two germline ends. The CDR3 length is 16 residues. Here the CDR3 DNA reads TGCAGTGCTAGAGGTAGCCCCGGGACGGCGACGGGCGAGCAGTACTTC. Protein sequence: CSARGSPGTATGEQYF.

This clonotype was picked up many times. The CDR3 here is CASTSGGQNTEAFF. CDR3 DNA: TGCGCCAGCACCTCCGGGGGACAGAACACTGAAGCTTTCTTT. The gene calls are TRBV5-1 and TRBJ1-1, with a weak D call TRBD1 (6 bases). Germline assignment: CDR1 SGHRS and CDR2 YFSETQ. The CDR3 consists of 14 residues. V was clipped by 6 bases and J by 1 base, with 13 bases between them.